This is a list of T cell receptor beta chains from one sample in a study of control samples from healthy donors and cancer patients. The protocol was immunoSEQ multiplex PCR, while the TCRdb copy is restricted to in-frame clones and leaves out a portion. The sample holds approximately 100,000 clones, approximately 90% seen once. The sequenced sample was blood. The source of these receptors is a man aged 25 to 40 in good health. Each CDR3 is given without its conserved first and last residue. The D gene is left open where the match is weak. Not all rows give a size; the values are once, few, many and, for expanded clones, a class.

v_call: TRBV18
clone_size: -
d_call: -
cdr3_aa: ASSRGGEYGYT

v_call: TRBV5-4
clone_size: -
d_call: -
cdr3_aa: ASSLDQRTGELF

v_call: TRBV25-1
clone_size: once
d_call: -
cdr3_aa: ASISDSLGNTIY

v_call: TRBV14
clone_size: -
d_call: TRBD1
cdr3_aa: ASSQESGRGHGYT

v_call: TRBV27
clone_size: -
d_call: -
cdr3_aa: ASWGADTQY

v_call: TRBV30
clone_size: -
d_call: TRBD2
cdr3_aa: ACGLAGPGGTQY

v_call: TRBV19
clone_size: -
d_call: -
cdr3_aa: ASSIGLHTGELF

v_call: TRBV14
clone_size: -
d_call: -
cdr3_aa: ASSPRARGLGYT

v_call: TRBV7-9
clone_size: -
d_call: -
cdr3_aa: ASSFVASKSTEAF

v_call: TRBV9
clone_size: -
d_call: TRBD2
cdr3_aa: ASSVATLLAGSSYNEQF

v_call: TRBV3-1/TRBV3-2
clone_size: -
d_call: TRBD1
cdr3_aa: ASSLFPGQVESGNTIY

v_call: TRBV24-1
clone_size: -
d_call: -
cdr3_aa: ATSDRRVDTQY

v_call: TRBV6-6
clone_size: -
d_call: TRBD1
cdr3_aa: ASSYRDSVNQPQH

v_call: TRBV5-5
clone_size: -
d_call: TRBD2
cdr3_aa: ASRYSGGSYNEQF

v_call: TRBV19
clone_size: -
d_call: -
cdr3_aa: ATSRGNQPQH

v_call: TRBV20-1
clone_size: -
d_call: -
cdr3_aa: SASIANQPQH

v_call: TRBV5-5
clone_size: -
d_call: -
cdr3_aa: ASSSLAGGAGYGYT

v_call: TRBV7-3
clone_size: -
d_call: -
cdr3_aa: ASSLMGAYSGGTQY

v_call: TRBV6-5
clone_size: -
d_call: TRBD1
cdr3_aa: ASSYDRGSPLH

v_call: TRBV5-1
clone_size: -
d_call: -
cdr3_aa: ASSSGVLETQY